This TCR beta chain appears in the sequencing data of a study of blood T cell repertoires in COVID-19. Study details: COVID-19 samples from acute and convalescent phases originated in the United States, Italy and Spain.

Trimming took 3 bases from V and 8 from J, leaving 5 bases between them. The CDR3 loop spans 11 amino acids. Germline CDR1 and CDR2: MNHEY and SVGAGI. Only in-frame clones appear in the TCRdb table, and some are missing; sequencing was by immunoSEQ multiplex PCR. The sample has around 200,000 clones; 70% to 80% are singletons. The J gene is TRBJ2-1, the V gene TRBV6-5; D not resolved. This sequence was found in a woman aged 50 to 60 with acute or convalescent COVID-19. Material for sequencing was peripheral blood. DNA of the CDR3: TGTGCCAGCAGTTATCGGGATGAGCAGTTCTTC. As protein: CASSYRDEQFF.